The 10 T cell receptor beta chains given below trace back to one sample, sequenced in a study of blood T cell repertoires in COVID-19. Clones were sequenced by immunoSEQ multiplex PCR, and TCRdb holds only the in-frame ones, with some missing. The sample lists 20,000 or so clones, about nine tenths seen once, with roughly 11% in the top ten. The sample comprised peripheral blood. The receptors here all came from a human donor in a cohort sampled during active COVID-19.

This clone was seen only a few times. The chain uses TRBV6-1 and TRBJ1-5; D is possibly TRBD1 (5 bases). Germline V gene data show CDR1 as MNHNS and CDR2 as SASEGT. V dropped 3 bases and J dropped 2 bases, with 11 bases sitting between them. The CDR3 consists of 15 residues. CDR3 sequence: CASSEGRVGNQPQHF. Here the CDR3 DNA reads TGTGCCAGCAGTGAGGGCAGGGTAGGCAATCAGCCCCAGCATTTT.

The chain has TRBV2 and TRBJ2-1; a weak D match, TRBD1 (5 bases). V lost 6 bases to trimming and J lost 5 bases, with 17 bases between them. This CDR3 contains 15 residues. In germline, CDR1 is SNHLY, CDR2 FYNNEI. This CDR3 is CASSRWGMADNEQFF. In DNA, the CDR3 is TGTGCCAGCAGCCGCTGGGGCATGGCCGACAATGAGCAGTTCTTC.

CDR3: CASSLRGLGTEAFF. DNA for the CDR3: TGTGCCAGCTCCTTGAGAGGTTTAGGCACTGAAGCTTTCTTT. The chain employs TRBV2 and TRBJ1-1; unclear D gene. The germline V gene encodes CDR1 SNHLY and CDR2 FYNNEI. The CDR3 loop spans 14 amino acids. V lost 8 bases and J 4 bases, leaving 17 bases between the germline ends.

This clone occurred once. The chain combines TRBV6-5 with TRBJ2-7, with 13 bases matching TRBD2. CDR1 is MNHEY, CDR2 SVGAGI, per germline. Trimming took 7 bases from V and 7 from J; bases not matched to a gene: 7. This CDR3 spans 14 amino acids. This CDR3 is CASTTLAGGREQYF. CDR3 in DNA: TGTGCCAGCACCACACTAGCGGGGGGGCGGGAGCAGTACTTC.

This rearrangement joins TRBV9 to TRBJ2-7, with 7 bases fitting TRBD1. The CDR3 is 16 residues long. V was clipped by 0 bases and J by 0 bases; unmatched bases: 6. In germline, CDR1 is SGDLS, CDR2 YYNGEE. In DNA, the CDR3 is TGTGCCAGCAGCGTAGATTCGGACAGGAGCTCCTACGAGCAGTACTTC. Translation gives CASSVDSDRSSYEQYF.

J is TRBJ2-5 and V is TRBV2, with 10 positions matching TRBD2. V shed 5 bases and J 3 bases; nucleotides not matched to a gene: 12. The germline CDR1 and CDR2 sequences are SNHLY and FYNNEI. This CDR3 comprises 17 residues. In nucleotides, the CDR3 is TGTGCCAGCAGTACCCCAGGACTAGCGGTTACTAAAGAGACCCAGTACTTC. Residues: CASSTPGLAVTKETQYF.

As regards this clone: The sample contains more than one DNA sequence encoding this CDR3. This rearrangement joins TRBV7-3 to TRBJ2-2, with a weak D call TRBD1 (6 bases). V lost 6 bases and J 11 bases, leaving 16 bases between the germline ends. This CDR3 has 13 amino acids. Germline assignment: CDR1 SGHTA and CDR2 FQGTGA. This CDR3 reads CASREPGAGELFF. The CDR3 region has the DNA TGTGCCAGCAGGGAACCAGGGGCGGGCGAGCTGTTTTTT.

The V and J genes are TRBV30 and TRBJ1-5; no clear D. V lost 3 bases to trimming and J lost 0 bases, with 15 bases between them. The CDR3 loop spans 16 amino acids. Germline CDR1 and CDR2: GTSNPN and SVGIG (reference sequence). CDR3 nucleotide sequence: TGTGCCTGGAGCAGAGGAAGATCCCTTAGCAATCAGCCCCAGCATTTT. Protein sequence: CAWSRGRSLSNQPQHF.

This clone was seen more than once but under ten times. V is TRBV5-6 and J is TRBJ1-1, with D possibly matching TRBD1 (5 bases). The CDR3 loop spans 15 amino acids. CDR1 is SGHDT, CDR2 YYEEEE, per germline. V lost 2 bases, J lost 6 bases, and 17 bases lay in between. This CDR3 reads CASSLLQGIFAEAFF. The CDR3 DNA reads TGTGCCAGCAGCTTACTTCAGGGAATCTTCGCTGAAGCTTTCTTT.

This clone was seen a handful of times. V gene TRBV7-3 combines with J gene TRBJ2-1, with 9 nucleotides matching TRBD1. The V and J ends lost 5 bases and 6 bases, in that order; junction bases with no gene match: 5. The CDR3 length is 14 residues. CDR1 and CDR2 (germline): SGHTA, FQGTGA. The CDR3 nucleotides are TGTGCCAGCAGCCCCGGGACAGGGAGCAATGAGCAGTTCTTC. This sequence encodes CASSPGTGSNEQFF.